This T cell receptor beta chain comes out of a study of T-cell reconstitution after alpha-beta-depleted transplantation in children (dated by TCRdb to about 2016). Regarding the complete study: Using TCR repertoire profiling, the study quantitatively followed how T-cell immune reconstitution unfolded in children after TCRalphabeta/CD19-depleted allogeneic hematopoietic cell transplantation.

Reading from cysteine to phenylalanine, the CDR3 counts 12 amino acids. The DNA shown is the 36-base CDR3, in frame from base 1. Reading the germline V gene gives CDR1 KGHDR and CDR2 SFDVKD. Relative to germline, V is 4 bases shorter and J is 3 bases shorter, with 3 bases between their ends. This clonotype was seen ten or more times. Which antigen it targets is not known. No base-level quality is on record; no much larger clone is a single base apart. Receptor amplification or capture employed PCR. The sequencer listed for this sample is Illumina HiSeq 2500. TCR library preparation used molecular barcoding, with unique molecular identifiers applied to normalize quantification of the TCRbeta repertoire. Through fastp at Q25 and MiXCR, TCRdb rebuilt clones from the public reads, retaining in-frame beta chains. Rows are combined by CDR3 protein, so each entry shows the most common genes and DNA. In all, the sample holds about 400,000 distinct CDR3 sequences, and roughly 20% of those were seen once. Around 4% of the sample is taken by the ten largest.

The chain couples TRBV24-1 to TRBJ2-1; confidence is insufficient to name the D gene. Here the sequenced sample was PBMCs from the stem cell graft donor, taken from the stem cell graft. The sequence came from a human donor who donated a stem cell graft to a child with acute myeloid leukemia. The CDR3 corresponds to CATSDFYNEQFF. The nucleotides read TGTGCCACCAGTGACTTCTACAATGAGCAGTTCTTC.